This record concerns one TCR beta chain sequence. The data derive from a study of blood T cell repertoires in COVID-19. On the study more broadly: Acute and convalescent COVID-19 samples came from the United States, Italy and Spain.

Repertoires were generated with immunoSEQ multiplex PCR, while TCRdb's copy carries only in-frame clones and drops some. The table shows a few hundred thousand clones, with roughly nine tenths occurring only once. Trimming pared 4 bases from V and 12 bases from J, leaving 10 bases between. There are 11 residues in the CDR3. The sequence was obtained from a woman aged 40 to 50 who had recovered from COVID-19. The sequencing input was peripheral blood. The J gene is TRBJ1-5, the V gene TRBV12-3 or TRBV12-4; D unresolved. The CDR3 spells CASSSEGNQHF. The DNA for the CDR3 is TGTGCCAGCAGTTCGGAGGGTAACCAGCATTTT.